Many counts were recorded for the clone carrying this T cell receptor beta chain. The antigen is unknown. As TCR cDNA was made by 5'RACE template switching, a universal primer site and UMIs were added. TCRdb reprocessed the 5' RACE reads via MiXCR and lists one record per CDR3 protein. The data show roughly 330,000 distinct CDR3 sequences, with 3% to 4.5% seen just once and 24% held by the top ten. These data are taken from a study of T cells after yellow fever vaccination. Points from the study as a whole: Contaminating bulk clonotypes could be abundant in FACS-sorted repertoires. A secondary response was less intense yet reached its peak sooner, at day 5 versus 15. Booster sampling recovered most clones from primary vaccination (around 96% CD4, 88% CD8).

The V segment lost 2 bases and the J segment 0 bases; nucleotides outside the gene matches: 3. From germline, CDR1 is LGHNA and CDR2 YSLEER. The CDR3 loop spans 15 amino acids. This TCR came from a man aged 18 to 30 who received the YFV17D yellow fever vaccine. V and J are TRBV4-3 and TRBJ2-7; 8 nucleotides line up with TRBD2. This sample comprised PBMCs, obtained 5 days after the yellow fever booster vaccination. CDR3 sequence (DNA): TGCGCCAGCAGCCAAACTAGCGGATCCTCCTACGAGCAGTACTTC. It is translated as CASSQTSGSSYEQYF.